The clone carrying this T cell receptor (beta chain) was picked up a small number of times. Its matching antigen is unknown. This record comes from a study of human T cells and chemical hapten exposure. Across the study: Sensitization involved placing 2% DPC onto a roughly 2 cm by roughly 2 cm region of upper inner arm skin. Patch tests applied 0.01% DPC to the upper back and were scored after 6 days.

Time point denoted: pre-sensitization, week 0. Sample treatment: therapeutic diphenylcyclopropenone sensitization with weekly scalp DPC. V was pared by 3 bases and J by 7 bases, with 13 bases between. In germline, CDR1 is SGHAT, CDR2 FQNNGV. The CDR3 sequence is 13 residues long. Study-level findings and limits: PT1 expanded TCR numbers tracked positively with patch test score.

TCRdb recomputed calls from the RACE reads with MiXCR, one row per CDR3 protein. Of tens of thousands of distinct CDR3 sequences in the sample, approximately 10% are singletons; the top ten hold 3% to 4.5%. The chain has TRBV11-2 and TRBJ2-7; D perhaps matches TRBD2 (6 bases). The receptor's source is a woman aged 40 to 49 with alopecia areata. Some clones in this sample may be carry-over from other donors' samples. The sample in question was whole blood, obtained in connection with sensitization to the hapten diphenylcyclopropenone (DPC). The CDR3 region has the DNA TGTGCCAGCAGCTTCGCGGGACCAGGGGAGCAGTACTTC. Its protein is CASSFAGPGEQYF.